These 8 T cell receptor beta chains were sequenced from one sample in a study of blood T cell repertoires in COVID-19. The table came from immunoSEQ multiplex PCR; TCRdb's copy has only in-frame clones and leaves some out. Here the sample spans about 260,000 clones, 86% being singletons. The sequencing input was peripheral blood. The source of these receptors is a young man with active or convalescent COVID-19.

This clone was counted once. This CDR3 reads CASSPDRGQGREQFF. The CDR3 DNA follows: TGTGCCAGTAGTCCCGACAGGGGGCAGGGACGTGAGCAGTTCTTC. The chain combines TRBV19 with TRBJ2-1; 10 bases line up with TRBD1. In germline, CDR1 is LNHDA, CDR2 SQIVND (reference sequence). CDR3 length: 15 residues. Trimming cost V 5 bases and J 9 bases; bases outside gene matches: 10.

This chain joins TRBV6-5 and TRBJ1-1; TRBD1 matches at 9 bases. Trimming cost V 2 bases and J 8 bases; bases outside gene matches: 6. The CDR3 is 14 residues long. Germline CDR1 is MNHEY and CDR2 is SVGAGI. CDR3 protein: CASSYTGQGREAFF. CDR3 coding DNA: TGTGCCAGCAGTTACACGGGACAGGGAAGAGAAGCTTTCTTT.

The CDR3 loop reads CASSYSYQGYGYTF. The CDR3 DNA sequence: TGTGCCAGCAGTTACTCGTACCAGGGCTATGGCTACACCTTC. The rearrangement links TRBV6-5 to TRBJ1-2, with a tentative D call TRBD1 (5 bases). Germline V lookup: CDR1 MNHEY, CDR2 SVGAGI. V was shortened by 0 bases and J by 4 bases, with 9 bases between the two germline ends. The CDR3 runs 14 residues.

The chain combines TRBV5-6 with TRBJ1-3; TRBD1 matches at 7 bases. The CDR3 covers 16 residues. In germline, CDR1 is SGHDT, CDR2 YYEEEE. V shed 0 bases, J shed 2 bases, and the junction held 5 bases outside the gene matches. Written as DNA, the CDR3 is TGTGCCAGCAGCTTGGCTTCGACAGGGCCTGGAAACACCATATATTTT. As protein: CASSLASTGPGNTIYF.

The chain employs TRBV6-5 and TRBJ2-7; D perhaps matches TRBD1 (6 bases). V was pared by 6 bases and J by 3 bases, with 12 bases between. This CDR3 has 13 residues. Germline V CDR1 and CDR2: MNHEY, SVGAGI. The CDR3 region has the DNA TGTGCCAGCAGGCCGACAGGACTCTACGAGCAGTACTTC. It codes for CASRPTGLYEQYF.

J is TRBJ2-5 and V is TRBV29-1; the match to TRBD1 covers 8 bases. The CDR3 extends over 10 amino acids. V dropped 6 bases and J dropped 12; count of bases not matched to a gene: 6. Germline CDR1 reads SQVTM; CDR2 reads ANQGSEA. The CDR3 reads CSVAEGQEYF. The CDR3, as DNA: TGCAGCGTCGCCGAGGGACAGGAGTACTTC.

The V and J genes are TRBV9 and TRBJ1-2; D ambiguous. The CDR3 loop spans 16 amino acids. The germline gives CDR1 SGDLS, CDR2 YYNGEE. V was clipped by 0 bases and J by 3 bases, with 15 bases between them. The CDR3 region is CASSVGPVGFDYGYTF. CDR3 bases: TGTGCCAGCAGCGTAGGGCCTGTGGGCTTCGACTATGGCTACACCTTC.

The chain carries TRBV7-9 and TRBJ2-7; no definite D call. V was shortened by 5 bases and J by 4 bases, with 21 bases between the two germline ends. CDR1 and CDR2 (germline): SEHNR, FQNEAQ (reference sequence). This CDR3 has 16 amino acids. CDR3 region: CASSLDTTRKMYEQYF. Here the CDR3 DNA reads TGTGCCAGCAGCCTCGACACGACCAGAAAAATGTACGAGCAGTACTTC.